A single T cell receptor (beta chain) is shown here with its context. Its antigen remains unidentified. This sample is drawn from a study of cytomegalovirus exposure and HLA in healthy donors. V trimming: 0 bases; J trimming: 4 bases; junction bases outside the gene matches: 5. Germline CDR1 reads SGHTA; CDR2 reads FQGNSA. CDR3 length: 16 residues. PCR involved 60 Vbeta and 13 Jbeta primers. TCRdb's copy holds only in-frame clones and misses some; the assay was immunoSEQ multiplex PCR. The sample consists of around 130,000 clones, 75% to 85% of them appearing once. The study, taken as a whole, reports: TCR beta V segments were, for the most part, productive about 87% or about 30% of the time in an earlier analysis. On later analysis, the bulk of CMV-associated TCR beta chains appeared to be HLA-restricted. The presence/absence work took it that sequencing depth was about the same across donors.

The chain joins TRBV7-2 to TRBJ2-3; 9 nucleotides align to TRBD2. The sample consisted of PBMCs. The TCR comes from a man aged 18 to 35 in good health and CMV-seronegative. Here the CDR3 DNA reads TGTGCCAGCAGCTTAGCGGTTGCGGGAGGGCCAGATACGCAGTATTTT. It encodes CASSLAVAGGPDTQYF.